This T cell receptor (beta chain) was found in a study of siplizumab effects on memory and regulatory T cells. The CDR3 has 14 amino acids. With 4 bases clipped from V and 7 bases from J, the junction kept 8 bases outside the gene matches. Germline V gene data show CDR1 as SGHRS and CDR2 as YFSETQ. Roughly 92,000 TCR templates per sample were assayed. Here immunoSEQ multiplex PCR was the method, and the copy in TCRdb shows in-frame clones only, minus some. This table has more than 85,000 clones, 80% to 95% appearing once. Study-wide results and caveats: It was never confirmed that proliferating Tregs from siplizumab cultures were suppressive. Naive T cells appeared more varied than memory cells and looked like key alloresponse contributors.

Worth noting for this clone: Its antigen remains unknown.

The clonotype originates from a human donor in good health. This sequence joins TRBV5-1 and TRBJ1-2; 9 bases are shared with TRBD1. The sequencing input was CD4+ T cells sorted from blood. Here the CDR3 reads CASSPGTGIGGYTF. In DNA, the CDR3 is TGCGCCAGCAGCCCAGGGACAGGGATCGGTGGCTACACCTTC.